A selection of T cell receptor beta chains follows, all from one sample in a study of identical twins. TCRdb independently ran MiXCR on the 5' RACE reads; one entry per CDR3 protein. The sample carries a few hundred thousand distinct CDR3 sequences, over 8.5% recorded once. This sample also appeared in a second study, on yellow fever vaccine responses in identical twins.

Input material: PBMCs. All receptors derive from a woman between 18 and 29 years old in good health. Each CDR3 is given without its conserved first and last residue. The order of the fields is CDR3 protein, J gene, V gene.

SVADRSGTDTQY TRBJ2-3 TRBV29-1
ASSAYGASDEQY TRBJ2-7 TRBV9
ASSLGGGQY TRBJ2-7 TRBV12-3/TRBV12-4
ASSLVAGGVYNEQF TRBJ2-1 TRBV5-6
ATSPGQGSNQPQH TRBJ1-5 TRBV15
ASSDRGFQETQY TRBJ2-5 TRBV4-3
ASSLGVMREQY TRBJ2-7 TRBV11-2
ASSLSLSYEQY TRBJ2-7 TRBV28
SVEGLLAGVSYEQY TRBJ2-7 TRBV29-1
ASSEGLWAF TRBJ1-1 TRBV2
ASSEYSQFPEQF TRBJ2-1 TRBV6-1
SATSPGLNTGELF TRBJ2-2 TRBV20-1
ASSQLAGEYNEQF TRBJ2-1 TRBV4-3
SALGDGTYEQY TRBJ2-7 TRBV20-1
ASSLDPGLVDYEQY TRBJ2-7 TRBV5-1
SARDILARSYEQY TRBJ2-7 TRBV20-1
AISESRGPNTGELF TRBJ2-2 TRBV10-3
ASSQFHLSMSGVGYEQY TRBJ2-7 TRBV3-1
SVDLAIGETQY TRBJ2-5 TRBV29-1
SVSKSPYEQY TRBJ2-7 TRBV29-1
ASSFSRDRGSTQY TRBJ2-5 TRBV6-5
ASSHSRGYEQY TRBJ2-7 TRBV3-1